This T cell receptor (beta chain) was retrieved from a study of shared clonotypes between healthy human individuals. The study's findings and limits: What rarefaction showed was incomplete sorted-subset sequencing despite large depth. Researchers found naive subsets generally carried larger estimated richness than memory subsets.

This clone appeared once. As yet, its antigen is unknown. Those who donated, Caucasian adults without exception, all lived in Nashville, Tennessee. Several immunoSEQ plates held equal portions of the genomic DNA taken from each subset. Profiling relied on immunoSEQ multiplex PCR, and the TCRdb table lists in-frame clones only, not all of them. The sample carries about 2 million clones, over 85% recorded once. Per the germline V gene, CDR1 is SEHNR and CDR2 is FQNEAQ (reference sequence). V lost 4 bases and J lost 4, with 16 bases in between. This CDR3 contains 16 residues. Sequencing input: naive CD4+ T cells sorted from blood. Subset in this sample: CD45RA+ positively selected. This chain links TRBV7-9 with TRBJ2-2, with D perhaps matching TRBD1 or TRBD2 (5 bases each). The source of this sequence is a man aged 18-30 years in good health. CDR3 loop: CASSSRAPRGTGELFF. The CDR3 DNA is TGTGCCAGCAGCTCCAGGGCCCCTCGGGGCACCGGGGAGCTGTTTTTT.